Below, 25 T cell receptor beta chains from the same sample are listed, as sequenced in a study of blood T cell repertoires in COVID-19. The repertoire was sequenced with immunoSEQ multiplex PCR; TCRdb's copy has only in-frame clones and lacks some. The table has around 270,000 clones, 80% to 90% seen once; the top ten hold about 4.6%. The sequencing input was peripheral blood. The source is a middle-aged man with acute or convalescent COVID-19.

This chain connects TRBV9 to TRBJ2-1, with 7 bases lining up with TRBD2. Germline V CDR1 and CDR2: SGDLS, YYNGEE. The CDR3 is 16 residues long. V dropped 1 base and J dropped 5; count of bases not matched to a gene: 9. The DNA of the CDR3 is TGTGCCAGCAGCGTATTAGGAGCGGGGCGGGACAATGAGCAGTTCTTC. Translation: CASSVLGAGRDNEQFF.

This clone was seen only once. The V call is TRBV18, the J call TRBJ1-2; D ambiguous. Germline values: CDR1 KGHSH, CDR2 LQKENI. The CDR3 consists of 14 residues. Trimming pared 2 bases from V and 4 bases from J, leaving 11 bases between. The CDR3 bases are TGTGCCAGCTCACCAGAGGCGGATTCCTATGGCTACACCTTC. Protein sequence: CASSPEADSYGYTF.

The table lists this clone with a few counts. The V gene is TRBV5-4, the J gene TRBJ1-2; tentative D call: TRBD1 (5 bases). Per the germline V gene, CDR1 is SGHNT and CDR2 is YYREEE (reference sequence). V lost 4 bases to trimming and J lost 7 bases, with 20 bases between them. This CDR3 region has 15 residues. CDR3 in amino acids: CASSKEGLQRGGYTF. CDR3 bases: TGTGCCAGCAGCAAAGAGGGACTCCAAAGGGGTGGCTACACCTTC. Complete variable domain (other parts from reference TRBV5-4 and TRBJ1-2): ETGVTQSPTHLIKTRGQQVTLRCSSQSGHNTVSWYQQALGQGPQFIFQYYREEENGRGNFPPRFSGLQFPNYSSELNVNALELDDSALYLCASSKEGLQRGGYTFGSGTRLTVV.

CDR3 residues: CASSNTGYGYTF. CDR3 in DNA: TGTGCCAGCAGTAATACAGGGTATGGCTACACCTTC. J is TRBJ1-2 and V is TRBV28, with a weak D call TRBD1 (6 bases). The CDR3 extends over 12 amino acids. Germline values: CDR1 MDHEN, CDR2 SYDVKM. The V gene lost 5 bases and the J gene lost 5 bases, with 9 bases spanning the gap.

This chain joins TRBV7-2 and TRBJ2-1; tentative D call: TRBD1 (5 bases). With 5 bases removed from V and 4 bases from J, the gap between germline ends came to 12 bases. This CDR3 region has 14 residues. Germline-derived CDR1 and CDR2 are SGHTA and FQGNSA. The CDR3, as DNA: TGTGCCAGCAGCACGGAACAGGTTTACAATGAGCAGTTCTTC. Its protein is CASSTEQVYNEQFF. The full variable domain, its missing parts supplied by reference TRBV7-2 and TRBJ2-1, is GAGVSQSPSNKVTEKGKDVELRCDPISGHTALYWYRQSLGQGLEFLIYFQGNSAPDKSGLPSDRFSAERTGGSVSTLTIQRTQQEDSAVYLCASSTEQVYNEQFFGPGTRLTVL.

The rearrangement joins TRBV5-1 to TRBJ2-7, with D possibly matching TRBD1 (7 bases). Trimming removed 7 bases at V and 4 bases at J, with 24 bases between. The germline CDR1 and CDR2 sequences are SGHRS and YFSETQ. The CDR3 loop spans 16 amino acids. The CDR3 here is CASAGGAGQSIYEQYF. The CDR3 DNA reads TGCGCCAGCGCGGGTGGGGCGGGACAGTCAATTTACGAGCAGTACTTC.

The rearrangement links TRBV5-4 to TRBJ1-6; D unclear. This CDR3 spans 16 amino acids. V was shortened by 0 bases and J by 8 bases, with 15 bases between the two germline ends. Germline-derived CDR1 and CDR2 are SGHNT and YYREEE (reference sequence). The CDR3 DNA reads as TGTGCCAGCAGCTTGGCCTCCGTAGGCCGGGATTCACCCCTCCACTTT. Translation gives CASSLASVGRDSPLHF.

The CDR3 DNA follows: TGTGCCAGCTCCCAGGTAGACCGAGAGCCCCAGCATTTT. It yields the protein CASSQVDREPQHF. The chain is built from TRBV6-5 and TRBJ1-5, with D unclear. The germline V gene encodes CDR1 MNHEY and CDR2 SVGAGI. The germline V and J ends were trimmed by 8 bases and 8 bases, with 16 bases remaining between them. The CDR3 contains 13 residues.

The chain uses TRBV5-1 and TRBJ1-2, with D uncertain. The CDR3 runs 14 residues. Germline V lookup: CDR1 SGHRS, CDR2 YFSETQ. The germline V and J ends were trimmed by 5 bases and 4 bases, with 15 bases remaining between them. The CDR3 DNA is TGCGCCAGCAGTATTACTTCGGGGTCCTATGGCTACACCTTC. Residues: CASSITSGSYGYTF.

The genes are TRBV27 and TRBJ2-6, with 7 bases fitting TRBD2. The CDR3 spans 17 residues. V lost 5 bases to trimming and J lost 1 base; unmatched junction nucleotides: 8. Germline V gene lookup returns CDR1 MNHEY and CDR2 SMNVEV (reference sequence). CDR3 nucleotide sequence: TGTGCCAGCAGTCATGGGGACTATTCTTCTGGGGCCAACGTCCTGACTTTC. It specifies CASSHGDYSSGANVLTF.

The rearrangement links TRBV3-1 (or the pseudogene TRBV3-2) to TRBJ2-3, with 9 nucleotides matching TRBD2. The CDR3 is 18 amino acids. Looked up from germline, CDR1 is LGHDT and CDR2 is YNNKEL (reference sequence). The J segment lost 3 bases and the V segment lost 2 bases, leaving 12 bases of the junction unmatched. The DNA of the CDR3 is TGTGCCAGCAGCCAACTAGCGGGGAGAGAGGGCAAAACAGATACGCAGTATTTT. This gives the protein CASSQLAGREGKTDTQYF.

The rearrangement joins TRBV7-2 to TRBJ1-5; a weak D match, TRBD1 (6 bases). The germline V gene has CDR1 SGHTA and CDR2 FQGNSA. With 1 base removed from V and 6 bases from J, the gap between germline ends came to 16 bases. The CDR3 extends over 16 amino acids. CDR3 in DNA: TGTGCCAGCAGCTTAGGGGCAGGGGTAGGCGGTCAGCCCCAGCATTTT. It specifies CASSLGAGVGGQPQHF.

This clone occurred a few times. The V gene is TRBV10-1, the J gene TRBJ2-7; 8 positions agree with TRBD1. Germline lookup yields CDR1 WNHNN and CDR2 SYGVQD (reference sequence). CDR3 length equals 15 residues. The junction had 4 bases not matched to a gene; V was cut back by 3 bases and J by 0 bases. The CDR3 coding sequence is TGCGCCAGCAGTGACCGGACAGGGCTCTCCTACGAGCAGTACTTC. Its protein is CASSDRTGLSYEQYF.

The chain carries TRBV3-1 (or the pseudogene TRBV3-2) and TRBJ1-6, with a weak D call TRBD1 (5 bases). The V end lost 4 bases, the J end lost 8 bases, and 18 bases lay between the germline ends. The CDR3 runs to 16 residues. CDR1 and CDR2 (germline): LGHDT, YNNKEL (reference sequence). Here the CDR3 reads CASSPAGQGSHSPLHF. The CDR3 region has the DNA TGTGCCAGCAGCCCCGCCGGCCAGGGTTCCCATTCACCCCTCCACTTT.

The rearrangement joins TRBV10-3 to TRBJ1-2; the match to TRBD1 covers 12 bases. Germline values: CDR1 ENHRY, CDR2 SYGVKD. This CDR3 region has 15 residues. V lost 3 bases to trimming and J lost 7 bases; unmatched junction nucleotides: 6. The CDR3 region is CAISEMGTGGSGYTF. In DNA form, the CDR3 reads TGTGCCATCAGTGAAATGGGGACAGGGGGCTCTGGCTACACCTTC.

This clone was observed a handful of times. CDR3: CASSQERLNTEAFF. The CDR3 DNA reads TGTGCCAGCAGCCAAGAGAGGTTGAACACTGAAGCTTTCTTT. The chain recombines TRBV5-4 with TRBJ1-1; D is ambiguous. Trimming took 4 bases from V and 0 from J, leaving 10 bases between them. Germline lookup yields CDR1 SGHNT and CDR2 YYREEE (reference sequence). This CDR3 is 14 amino acids long. Based on the CDR3 plus reference TRBV5-4 and TRBJ1-1, the full variable domain is ETGVTQSPTHLIKTRGQQVTLRCSSQSGHNTVSWYQQALGQGPQFIFQYYREEENGRGNFPPRFSGLQFPNYSSELNVNALELDDSALYLCASSQERLNTEAFFGQGTRLTVV.

The chain has TRBV28 and TRBJ2-7, with D perhaps TRBD1 (6 bases). Trimming took 6 bases from V and 2 from J, leaving 14 bases between them. Germline CDR1 MDHEN, CDR2 SYDVKM. This CDR3 is built from 14 residues. The CDR3 reads CASSIGGHTYEQYF. The DNA for the CDR3 is TGTGCCAGCAGCATAGGGGGTCATACCTACGAGCAGTACTTC.

The V call is TRBV15, the J call TRBJ2-3, with 9 bases lining up with TRBD2. Germline CDR1 and CDR2: LNHNV and YYDKDF (reference sequence). V dropped 5 bases and J dropped 2; count of bases not matched to a gene: 20. This CDR3 comprises 20 residues. This CDR3 reads CATSGSENRRTSALTDTQYF. The CDR3 DNA reads as TGTGCCACCAGCGGTAGCGAGAATCGTCGGACTAGCGCTCTCACAGATACGCAGTATTTT.

V and J are TRBV7-8 and TRBJ1-6, with a tentative D call TRBD1 (5 bases). The CDR3 is made up of 15 amino acids. Trimming shortened V by 0 bases and J by 8 bases, and 11 bases separated the two germline ends. In germline, CDR1 is SGHVS, CDR2 FQNEAQ. CDR3 DNA: TGTGCCAGCAGCTTAGCACCAGGGTCTCATTCACCCCTCCACTTT. Its translation is CASSLAPGSHSPLHF.

The chain combines TRBV5-4 with TRBJ1-6, with D hard to call. The CDR3 is 16 amino acids. CDR1 is SGHNT, CDR2 YYREEE, per germline (reference sequence). V was clipped by 1 base and J by 6 bases, with 14 bases between them. The CDR3: CASSLSNRALNSPLHF. In DNA, the CDR3 is TGTGCCAGCAGCTTGTCCAACAGAGCCCTTAATTCACCCCTCCACTTT.

In the case of this clone: Other DNA variants within this sample encode the same CDR3. The J gene is TRBJ1-2, the V gene TRBV28; a possible D gene is TRBD1 (5 bases). This CDR3 is 12 amino acids long. Germline lookup yields CDR1 MDHEN and CDR2 SYDVKM. V was trimmed by 5 bases and J by 7 bases, leaving 11 bases between them. Here the CDR3 reads CASSLQGGGYTF. For the CDR3, the DNA is TGTGCCAGCAGTCTTCAGGGTGGTGGCTACACCTTC.

J is TRBJ2-7 and V is TRBV7-3, with D possibly TRBD1 on 7 matching bases. CDR3 length: 14 amino acids. Germline CDR1 reads SGHTA; CDR2 reads FQGTGA. The V and J ends lost 3 bases and 4 bases respectively, with 13 bases between them. In DNA, the CDR3 is TGTGCCAGCAGCTTTGCAGGGGGGCCTTACGAGCAGTACTTC. This sequence encodes CASSFAGGPYEQYF.

V and J are TRBV6-5 and TRBJ1-2; the D is unclear. With 5 bases removed from V and 4 bases from J, the gap between germline ends came to 11 bases. The CDR3 runs to 13 residues. Per the germline V gene, CDR1 is MNHEY and CDR2 is SVGAGI. In DNA form, the CDR3 reads TGTGCCAGCAGTCCCAAGGCGGGCTATGGCTACACCTTC. The encoded protein is CASSPKAGYGYTF.

The gene calls are TRBV5-8 and TRBJ1-5; 7 positions agree with TRBD1. The CDR3 spans 14 residues. Trimming at V came to 4 bases and at J to 2 bases, leaving 3 bases not matched to a gene. In germline, CDR1 is SGHTS, CDR2 YDEGEE. The CDR3 is CASSVGTGNQPQHF. CDR3 bases: TGTGCCAGCAGCGTCGGGACAGGCAATCAGCCCCAGCATTTT.

This chain uses TRBV4-2 with TRBJ2-3; D is tentatively TRBD1 or TRBD2 (7 bases each). The CDR3 runs 14 residues. V lost 7 bases to trimming and J lost 3 bases, with 14 bases between them. The germline CDR1 and CDR2 sequences are LGHNA and YNFKEQ. The CDR3 DNA follows: TGTGCCAGCAACCAGGGGGGGCCGACAGATACGCAGTATTTT. Amino acid sequence: CASNQGGPTDTQYF.